Reported below is one T cell receptor (beta chain). The CDR3 has 14 amino acids. The ends lost 1 base at V and 6 bases at J; junction bases unmatched: 3. Germline-derived CDR1 and CDR2 are LGHNT and FRNRAP. The sample comes from a study of T cells in Graves' hyperthyroidism and ophthalmopathy. Clinical symptoms, serum thyroxine and TRAb, thyroid ultrasound and orbital computed tomography were used for the diagnoses. RNA transcripts were the template for amplifying TCR beta CDR3 regions. The HTBI primer set drove a first-round RT-PCR of the TCR CDR3. One entry per CDR3 protein, called by TCRdb with MiXCR from the multiplex PCR reads. The sample has fewer than 400,000 distinct CDR3 sequences, 25% seen once.

This chain connects TRBV12-5 to TRBJ1-5; 7 bases agree with TRBD1. The origin of this receptor is a man aged 50 to 59 with Graves' hyperthyroidism. Sequences were obtained from blood. The CDR3 here is CASGLGQGGQPQHF. CDR3 nucleotides: TGTGCTAGTGGTTTGGGACAGGGTGGTCAGCCCCAGCATTTT.